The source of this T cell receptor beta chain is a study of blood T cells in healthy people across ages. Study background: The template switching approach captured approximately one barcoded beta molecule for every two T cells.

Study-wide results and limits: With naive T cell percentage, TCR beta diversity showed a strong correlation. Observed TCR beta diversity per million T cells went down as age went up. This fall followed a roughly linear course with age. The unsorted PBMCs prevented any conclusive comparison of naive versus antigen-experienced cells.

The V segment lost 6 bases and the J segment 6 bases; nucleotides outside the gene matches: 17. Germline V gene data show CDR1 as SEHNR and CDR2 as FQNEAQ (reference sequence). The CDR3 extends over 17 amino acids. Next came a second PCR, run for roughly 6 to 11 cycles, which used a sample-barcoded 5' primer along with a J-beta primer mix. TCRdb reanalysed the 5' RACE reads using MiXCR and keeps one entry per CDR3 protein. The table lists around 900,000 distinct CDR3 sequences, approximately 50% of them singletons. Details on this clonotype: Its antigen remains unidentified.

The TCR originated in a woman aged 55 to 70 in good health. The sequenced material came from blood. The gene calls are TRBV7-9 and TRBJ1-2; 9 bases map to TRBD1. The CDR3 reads CASRPNLNRDRVDGYTF. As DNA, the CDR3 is TGTGCCAGCAGACCAAACCTGAACCGGGACAGGGTTGATGGCTACACCTTC.